These 5 T cell receptor beta chains were sequenced from one sample in a study of cytomegalovirus exposure and HLA in healthy donors. This PCR relied on a set of 60 Vbeta primers and 13 Jbeta primers. This table comes from immunoSEQ multiplex PCR, and its TCRdb copy is limited to in-frame clones, with some not included. The sample consists of 100,000 to 150,000 clones, over 70% of them appearing once. The sample comprised PBMCs. The source of these receptors is a woman aged 40-49 years in good health and CMV-seronegative.

V and J are TRBV9 and TRBJ2-6; TRBD1 agrees at 10 bases. V was clipped by 3 bases and J by 4 bases; unmatched bases: 7. The CDR3 runs to 17 residues. From germline, CDR1 is SGDLS and CDR2 YYNGEE. The CDR3 is CASSASGTGVGANVLTF. In DNA form, the CDR3 reads TGTGCCAGCAGCGCCTCCGGGACAGGGGTCGGGGCCAACGTCCTGACTTTC.

This clone came up a few times. The chain uses TRBV7-2 and TRBJ2-3; D remains ambiguous. Trimming took 3 bases from V and 4 from J, leaving 5 bases between them. Germline CDR1 and CDR2: SGHTA and FQGNSA. The CDR3 runs to 12 residues. In DNA form, the CDR3 reads TGTGCCAGCAGCTTTATAGCAGATACGCAGTATTTT. Translation gives CASSFIADTQYF.

The chain links TRBV9 to TRBJ1-3; 10 positions agree with TRBD1. There are 16 residues in the CDR3. V was clipped by 2 bases and J by 0 bases; unmatched bases: 2. CDR1 is SGDLS, CDR2 YYNGEE, per germline. CDR3 sequence: CASSVGTGDSGNTIYF. The DNA of the CDR3 is TGTGCCAGCAGCGTTGGGACAGGGGACTCTGGAAACACCATATATTTT. Supplemented by reference TRBV9 and TRBJ1-3, the full variable domain reads DSGVTQTPKHLITATGQRVTLRCSPRSGDLSVYWYQQSLDQGLQFLIQYYNGEERAKGNILERFSAQQFPDLHSELNLSSLELGDSALYFCASSVGTGDSGNTIYFGEGSWLTVV.

The J gene is TRBJ1-1, the V gene TRBV28; tentatively, D is TRBD1 (6 bases). This CDR3 is 15 amino acids long. V lost 4 bases and J lost 4, with 16 bases in between. Germline V CDR1 and CDR2: MDHEN, SYDVKM. As DNA, the CDR3 is TGTGCCAGCAGTTCGAATGGGGGCAGCAGCACTGAAGCTTTCTTT. It codes for CASSSNGGSSTEAFF.

This sequence joins TRBV6-5 and TRBJ2-7; possibly TRBD2 for D (5 bases). Germline assignment: CDR1 MNHEY and CDR2 SVGAGI. The CDR3 runs to 14 residues. V shed 0 bases and J shed 4 bases, with 10 bases lying between them. CDR3 sequence: CASSYSGGRYEQYF. CDR3 bases: TGTGCCAGCAGTTACTCAGGAGGCAGGTACGAGCAGTACTTC.